This T cell receptor beta chain was identified in a study of early T cells in non-severe SARS-CoV-2 infection. In TCRdb, the 5' RACE reads were re-called with MiXCR into one record per CDR3 protein. The sample shows under 35,000 distinct CDR3 sequences, approximately 5% of them seen only once. This clonotype showed up many times. This CDR3 comprises 13 residues. Trimming took off 0 bases at V and 7 bases at J, with 10 bases between the two ends. Germline V CDR1 and CDR2: LNHNV, YYDKDF (reference sequence). The receptor's source is an adult who was a healthcare worker with PCR-confirmed SARS-CoV-2 infection or an uninfected control (not recorded which). The specimen was whole blood. V and J are TRBV15 and TRBJ2-7; unclear D gene. For the CDR3, the DNA is TGTGCCACCAGCAGAGATCGAAGGGTTGAGCAGTACTTC. The encoded protein is CATSRDRRVEQYF.